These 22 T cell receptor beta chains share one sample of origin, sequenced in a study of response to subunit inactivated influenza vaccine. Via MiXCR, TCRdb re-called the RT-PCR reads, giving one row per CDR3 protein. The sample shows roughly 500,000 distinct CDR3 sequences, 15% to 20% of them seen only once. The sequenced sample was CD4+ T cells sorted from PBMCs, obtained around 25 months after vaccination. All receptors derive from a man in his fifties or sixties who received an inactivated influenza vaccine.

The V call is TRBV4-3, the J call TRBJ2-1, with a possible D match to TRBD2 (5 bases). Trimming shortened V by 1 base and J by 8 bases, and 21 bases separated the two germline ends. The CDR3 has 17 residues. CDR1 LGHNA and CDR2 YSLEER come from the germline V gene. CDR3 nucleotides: TGCGCCAGCAGCCAAGGACGGGAACACGGTACGAAGGATGAGCAGTTCTTC. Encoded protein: CASSQGREHGTKDEQFF.

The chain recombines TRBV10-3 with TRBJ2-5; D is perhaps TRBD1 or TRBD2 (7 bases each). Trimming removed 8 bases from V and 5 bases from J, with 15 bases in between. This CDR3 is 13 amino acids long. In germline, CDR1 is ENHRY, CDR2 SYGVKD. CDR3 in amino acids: CAISGGGKETQYF. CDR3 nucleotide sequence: TGTGCCATCTCAGGGGGGGGTAAGGAGACCCAGTACTTC.

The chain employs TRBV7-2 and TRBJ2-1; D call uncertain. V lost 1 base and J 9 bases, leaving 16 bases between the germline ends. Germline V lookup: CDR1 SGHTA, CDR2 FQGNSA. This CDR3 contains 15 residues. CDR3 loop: CASSLGGSHLLEQFF. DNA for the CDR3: TGTGCCAGCAGCTTAGGAGGTAGCCACCTTCTTGAGCAGTTCTTC.

CDR3 nucleotides: TGCGCCAGCAGCCTCAGGGAAAATTCACCCCTCCACTTT. Its protein product is CASSLRENSPLHF. V and J are TRBV5-1 and TRBJ1-6; perhaps TRBD1 as D (5 bases). Germline V gene sequence: CDR1 SGHRS, CDR2 YFSETQ. There are 13 residues in the CDR3. Trimming pared 4 bases from V and 7 bases from J, leaving 9 bases between.

The CDR3 region is CASTMEGVGKNIQYF. DNA for the CDR3: TGTGCCAGCACTATGGAGGGGGTGGGGAAAAACATTCAGTACTTC. This chain joins TRBV5-5 and TRBJ2-4; D might be TRBD1 or TRBD2, each matching 6 bases. Trimming stripped 6 bases from V and 4 bases from J, with 17 bases between. Germline V gene sequence: CDR1 SGHKS, CDR2 YYEKEE (reference sequence). CDR3 size: 15 residues.

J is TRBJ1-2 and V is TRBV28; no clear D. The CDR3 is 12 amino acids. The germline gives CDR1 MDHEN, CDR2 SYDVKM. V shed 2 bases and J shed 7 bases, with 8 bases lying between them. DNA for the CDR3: TGTGCCAGCAGTTTACGGTTTGGTGGCTACACCTTC. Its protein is CASSLRFGGYTF.

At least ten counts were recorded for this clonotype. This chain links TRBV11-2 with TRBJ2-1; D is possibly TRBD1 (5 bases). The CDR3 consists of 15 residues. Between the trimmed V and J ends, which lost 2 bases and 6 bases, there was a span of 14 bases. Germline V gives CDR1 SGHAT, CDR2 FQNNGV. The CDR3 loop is CASSLFPGKANEQFF. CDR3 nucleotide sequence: TGTGCCAGCAGCTTATTCCCAGGGAAGGCCAATGAGCAGTTCTTC. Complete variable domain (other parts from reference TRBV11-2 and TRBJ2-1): EAGVAQSPRYKIIEKRQSVAFWCNPISGHATLYWYQQILGQGPKLLIQFQNNGVVDDSQLPKDRFSAERLKGVDSTLKIQPAKLEDSAVYLCASSLFPGKANEQFFGPGTRLTVL.

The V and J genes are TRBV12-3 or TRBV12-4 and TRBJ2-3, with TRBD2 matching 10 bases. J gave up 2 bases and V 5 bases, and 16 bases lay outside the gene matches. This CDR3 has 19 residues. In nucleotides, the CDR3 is TGTGCCAGCAGTATCATATGGGCTTTTGGACTAGCGGTCACAGATACGCAGTATTTT. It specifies CASSIIWAFGLAVTDTQYF.

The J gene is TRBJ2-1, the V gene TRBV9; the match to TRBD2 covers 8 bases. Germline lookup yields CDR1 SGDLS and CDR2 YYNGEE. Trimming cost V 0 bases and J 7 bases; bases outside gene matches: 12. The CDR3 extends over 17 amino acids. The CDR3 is CASSVGWGSGGRNEQFF. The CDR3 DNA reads TGTGCCAGCAGCGTAGGTTGGGGAAGCGGGGGTAGGAATGAGCAGTTCTTC. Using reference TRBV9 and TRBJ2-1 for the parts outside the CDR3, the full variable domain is DSGVTQTPKHLITATGQRVTLRCSPRSGDLSVYWYQQSLDQGLQFLIQYYNGEERAKGNILERFSAQQFPDLHSELNLSSLELGDSALYFCASSVGWGSGGRNEQFFGPGTRLTVL.

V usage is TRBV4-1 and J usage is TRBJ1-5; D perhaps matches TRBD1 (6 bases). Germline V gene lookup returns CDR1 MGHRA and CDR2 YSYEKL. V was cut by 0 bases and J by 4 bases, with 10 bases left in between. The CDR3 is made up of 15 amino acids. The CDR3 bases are TGCGCCAGCAGCCAAGACCGGACAGCTAATCAGCCCCAGCATTTT. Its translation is CASSQDRTANQPQHF.

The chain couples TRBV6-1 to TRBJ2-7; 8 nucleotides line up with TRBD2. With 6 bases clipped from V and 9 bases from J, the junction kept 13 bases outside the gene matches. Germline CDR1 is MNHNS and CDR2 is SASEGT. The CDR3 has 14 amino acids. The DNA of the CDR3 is TGTGCCAGCAGGGCGACTAGCGTCGCTCGGCCGCAGTACTTC. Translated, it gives CASRATSVARPQYF.

In DNA form, the CDR3 reads TGTGCCAGCTCACCCGCCGCCGGTACAGATACGCAGTATTTT. This codes for CASSPAAGTDTQYF. The V gene is TRBV18, the J gene TRBJ2-3; no clear D. Deletions cut 3 bases from V and 3 bases from J, with 10 bases between. The CDR3 totals 14 residues. Germline V gene sequence: CDR1 KGHSH, CDR2 LQKENI.

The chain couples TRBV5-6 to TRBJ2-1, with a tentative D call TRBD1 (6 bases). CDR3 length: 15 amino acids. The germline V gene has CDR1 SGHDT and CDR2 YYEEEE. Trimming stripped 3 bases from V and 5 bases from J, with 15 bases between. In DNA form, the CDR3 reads TGTGCCAGCAGCTCTACGGACAGAATTAACAATGAGCAGTTCTTC. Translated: CASSSTDRINNEQFF.

The CDR3 loop is CSVGGTLRDTQYF. The DNA for the CDR3 is TGCAGCGTTGGTGGGACGCTTAGAGATACGCAGTATTTT. The chain carries TRBV29-1 and TRBJ2-3; D tentatively reads TRBD1 or TRBD2 (5 bases each). CDR1 SQVTM and CDR2 ANQGSEA come from the germline V gene. The CDR3 totals 13 residues. V gave up 4 bases and J gave up 5 bases, with 13 bases separating them.

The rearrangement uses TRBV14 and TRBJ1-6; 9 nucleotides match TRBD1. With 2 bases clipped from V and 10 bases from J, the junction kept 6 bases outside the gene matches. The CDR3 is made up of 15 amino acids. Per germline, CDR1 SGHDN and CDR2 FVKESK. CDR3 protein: CASSQRDRVESPLHF. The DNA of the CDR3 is TGTGCCAGCAGCCAACGGGACAGGGTGGAATCACCCCTCCACTTT.

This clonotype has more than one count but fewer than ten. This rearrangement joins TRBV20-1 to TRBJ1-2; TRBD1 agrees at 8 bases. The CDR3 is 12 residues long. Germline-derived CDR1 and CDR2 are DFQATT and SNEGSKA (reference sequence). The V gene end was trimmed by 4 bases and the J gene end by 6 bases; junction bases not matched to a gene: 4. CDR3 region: CSATRTGNGYTF. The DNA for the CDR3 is TGCAGTGCTACCCGGACAGGGAATGGCTACACCTTC.

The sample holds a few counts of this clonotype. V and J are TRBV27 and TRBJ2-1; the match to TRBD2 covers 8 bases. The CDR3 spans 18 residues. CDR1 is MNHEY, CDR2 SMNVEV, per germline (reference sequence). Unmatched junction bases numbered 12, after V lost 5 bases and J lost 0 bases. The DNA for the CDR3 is TGTGCCAGCAGTCCCACCACACTAGCGGAGACCTCCTACAATGAGCAGTTCTTC. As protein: CASSPTTLAETSYNEQFF.

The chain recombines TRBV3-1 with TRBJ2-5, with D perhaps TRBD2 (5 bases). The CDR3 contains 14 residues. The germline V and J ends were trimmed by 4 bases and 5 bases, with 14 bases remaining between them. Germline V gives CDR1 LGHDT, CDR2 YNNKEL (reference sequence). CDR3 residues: CASSPLASRETQYF. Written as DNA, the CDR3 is TGTGCCAGCAGCCCTCTGGCTAGCCGTGAGACCCAGTACTTC.

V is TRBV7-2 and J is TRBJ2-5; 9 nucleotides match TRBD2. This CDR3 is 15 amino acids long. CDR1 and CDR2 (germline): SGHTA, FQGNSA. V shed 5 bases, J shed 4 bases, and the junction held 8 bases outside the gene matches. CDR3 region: CASSGGRAISETQYF. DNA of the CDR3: TGTGCCAGCAGCGGCGGGAGGGCCATATCAGAGACCCAGTACTTC.

CDR3 coding DNA: TGTGCCAGCAGTGAGGGCGGGGTTGCAGATACGCAGTATTTT. This translates into CASSEGGVADTQYF. J is TRBJ2-3 and V is TRBV2, with a possible D match to TRBD2 (6 bases). The V gene lost 3 bases and the J gene lost 4 bases, with 11 bases spanning the gap. CDR1 is SNHLY and CDR2 is FYNNEI in the germline V gene. The CDR3 loop spans 14 amino acids.

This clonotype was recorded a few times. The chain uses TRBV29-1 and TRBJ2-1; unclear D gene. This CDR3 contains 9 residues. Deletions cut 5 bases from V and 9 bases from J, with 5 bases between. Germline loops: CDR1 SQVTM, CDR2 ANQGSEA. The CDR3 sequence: CSVRCEQFF. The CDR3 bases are TGCAGCGTTCGGTGTGAGCAGTTCTTC.

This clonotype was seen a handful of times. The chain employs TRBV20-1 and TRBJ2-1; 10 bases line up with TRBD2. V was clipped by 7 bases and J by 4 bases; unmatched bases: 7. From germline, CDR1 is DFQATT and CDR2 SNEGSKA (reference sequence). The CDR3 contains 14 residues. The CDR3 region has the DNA TGCAGTGGAGCCCCTAGCGGGAGTTACAATGAGCAGTTCTTC. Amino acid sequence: CSGAPSGSYNEQFF.